This T cell receptor (beta chain) was sequenced in a study of T cells after posttransplantation cyclophosphamide. Study findings and constraints: Recipient CMV seropositivity and CMV reactivation strongly tracked TRB clonality.

This clone was observed at least ten times. What it binds is unknown. Sequenced by immunoSEQ multiplex PCR; TCRdb stores in-frame clones only, minus some. The sample includes around 35,000 clones, none of them occurring once. The receptor comes from a man aged 25 to 40 in good health and a related stem cell transplant donor. Source material: PBMCs.

CDR3: CASSLRQGAIDTQYF. In DNA, the CDR3 is TGTGCCAGCAGTTTGCGACAGGGGGCAATAGATACGCAGTATTTT. J is TRBJ2-3 and V is TRBV28; 10 bases align to TRBD1. V lost 3 bases and J lost 5; bases outside the gene matches: 5. The CDR3 is 15 residues long. From germline, CDR1 is MDHEN and CDR2 SYDVKM.